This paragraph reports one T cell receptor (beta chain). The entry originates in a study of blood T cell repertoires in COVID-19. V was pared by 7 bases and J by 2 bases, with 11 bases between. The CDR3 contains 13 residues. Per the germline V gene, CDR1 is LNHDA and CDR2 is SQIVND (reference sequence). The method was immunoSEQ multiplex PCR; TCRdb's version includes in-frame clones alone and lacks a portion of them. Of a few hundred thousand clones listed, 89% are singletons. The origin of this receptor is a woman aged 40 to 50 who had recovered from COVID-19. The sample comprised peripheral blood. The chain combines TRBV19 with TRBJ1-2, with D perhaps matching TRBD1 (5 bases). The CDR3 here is CASTGGKNYGYTF. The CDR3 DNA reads TGTGCCAGTACTGGGGGGAAGAACTATGGCTACACCTTC.